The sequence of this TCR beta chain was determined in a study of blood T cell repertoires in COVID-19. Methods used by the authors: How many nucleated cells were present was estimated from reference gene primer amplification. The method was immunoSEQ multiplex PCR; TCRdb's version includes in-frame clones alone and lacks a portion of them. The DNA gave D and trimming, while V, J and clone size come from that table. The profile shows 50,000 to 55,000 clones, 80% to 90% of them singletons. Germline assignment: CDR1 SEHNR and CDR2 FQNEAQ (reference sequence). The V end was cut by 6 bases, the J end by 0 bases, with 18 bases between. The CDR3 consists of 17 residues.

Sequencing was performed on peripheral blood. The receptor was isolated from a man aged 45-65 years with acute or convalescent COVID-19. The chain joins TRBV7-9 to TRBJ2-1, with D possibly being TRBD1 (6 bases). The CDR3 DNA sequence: TGTGCCAGCAGACTCAGCGGTCAACAGGGCTCCTACAATGAGCAGTTCTTC. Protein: CASRLSGQQGSYNEQFF.